Included here is one T cell receptor beta chain sequence, with context. What it recognizes is unknown. This record belongs to a study of CXCR3-negative and CXCR3-positive naive CD8 T cells. Study information: Per-library TRB read counts averaged about 1.5 +/- 0.3 million, adding up to around 140 million in total.

Study-wide findings and caveats: The study found comparably high diversity in both naive subsets and much lower diversity in memory CD8+ cells.

TRB cDNA libraries were made by UMI-labeled 5' RACE. TCRdb reprocessed the 5' RACE reads, keeping one entry per CDR3 protein, no DNA. The listing records over 35,000 distinct CDR3 sequences. Germline lookup yields CDR1 SGHVS and CDR2 FQNEAQ. The CDR3 has 19 amino acids. The chain employs TRBV7-8 and TRBJ1-6; TCRdb proposes TRBD1, but this gene call is untestable without DNA. The specimen was memory CD8+ T cells from blood. The TCR comes from a human donor in good health. Some clones in this sample may be carry-over from other donors' samples. CDR3 region: CASSFPGGGSGSYNSPLHF.